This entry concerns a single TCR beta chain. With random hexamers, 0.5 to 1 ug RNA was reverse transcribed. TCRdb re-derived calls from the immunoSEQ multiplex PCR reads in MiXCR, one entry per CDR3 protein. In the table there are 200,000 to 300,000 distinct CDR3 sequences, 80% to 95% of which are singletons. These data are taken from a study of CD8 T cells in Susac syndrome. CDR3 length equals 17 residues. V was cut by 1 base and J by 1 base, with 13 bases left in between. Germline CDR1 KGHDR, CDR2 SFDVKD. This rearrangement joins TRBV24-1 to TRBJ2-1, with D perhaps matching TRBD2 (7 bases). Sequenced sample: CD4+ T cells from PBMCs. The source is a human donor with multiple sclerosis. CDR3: CATSDFRGRGSYNEQFF. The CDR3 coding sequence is TGTGCCACCAGTGATTTCCGGGGGCGGGGGTCCTACAATGAGCAGTTCTTC.